The T cell receptor beta chain under discussion was sequenced for a study of tumor and adjacent non-tumor tissue in lung cancer. RNA was extracted from bulk tissue without any cell sorting. Distant lung tissue was collected more than 3 cm away from the tumor edge. The CDR3 consists of 16 residues. TCRbeta libraries were built with three rounds of nested PCR, modified from ARM-PCR. TCRdb ran MiXCR on the multiplex PCR reads and lists one entry per CDR3 protein. The sample has about 98,000 distinct CDR3 sequences; 80% are singletons. To note about this clonotype: A junction end diverges from the germline sequence, so it may reflect a read error.

The chain uses TRBV12-3 or TRBV12-4 and TRBJ1-2, with D maybe TRBD1 (6 bases). The sequenced material came from distant non-tumor lung tissue. This TCR was sampled from a man between 60 and 75 years old with small cell lung cancer. This chain's CDR3 is CASSLAWVRGIYGYAF. The CDR3 DNA is TGTGCCAGCAGTTTAGCGTGGGTCAGGGGTATCTATGGCTACGCCTTC.